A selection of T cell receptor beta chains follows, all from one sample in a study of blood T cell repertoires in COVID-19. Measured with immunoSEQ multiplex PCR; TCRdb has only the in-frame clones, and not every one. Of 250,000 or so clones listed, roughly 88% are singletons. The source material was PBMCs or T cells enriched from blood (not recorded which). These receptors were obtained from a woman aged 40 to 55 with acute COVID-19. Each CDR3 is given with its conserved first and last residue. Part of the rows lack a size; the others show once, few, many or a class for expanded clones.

CDR3aa: CASSLAGPRDTQYF
abundance: NA
v_gene: TRBV5-4

CDR3aa: CASSERSQDLHF
abundance: NA
v_gene: TRBV25-1

CDR3aa: CASSLDGDRQETQYF
abundance: NA
v_gene: TRBV11-2

CDR3aa: CASSGQGPNTGELFF
abundance: NA
v_gene: TRBV10-1

CDR3aa: CASSSSDRGQSGYTF
abundance: few
v_gene: TRBV27

CDR3aa: CASSEQGEGNTIYF
abundance: NA
v_gene: TRBV9

CDR3aa: CASSEGQGAYYGYTF
abundance: NA
v_gene: TRBV6-1

CDR3aa: CATARSGGGSSQYF
abundance: NA
v_gene: TRBV10-3

CDR3aa: CASSTGQANSPLHF
abundance: NA
v_gene: TRBV6-5

CDR3aa: CASSGTGQETQYF
abundance: NA
v_gene: TRBV12-3/TRBV12-4

CDR3aa: CASSEQNTEAFF
abundance: NA
v_gene: TRBV2

CDR3aa: CASSLGTGKDEQYF
abundance: NA
v_gene: TRBV5-1

CDR3aa: CAWSPPRTSGGYNEQFF
abundance: NA
v_gene: TRBV30

CDR3aa: CASSDGGYGYTF
abundance: NA
v_gene: TRBV2

CDR3aa: CASSSLAGVTDTQYF
abundance: few
v_gene: TRBV6-5

CDR3aa: CASSSYEPNEKLFF
abundance: NA
v_gene: TRBV6-2/TRBV6-3